The T cell receptor beta chain under discussion was sequenced for a study of tissue T cells after allogeneic stem cell transplantation (dated by TCRdb to between 2021 and 2023). Background on the whole study: Every GVHD patient received a graft from a donor; a handful of grafts were unmodified and three were CD34-selected to deplete T cells. When multiple samples of a tissue were available, H&E sections were reviewed by a pathologist, and samples with histologically apparent lymphocytes were prioritized for sequencing. Using research autopsies of patients with and without GVHD, plus mouse models of GVHD, the study profiled TCR beta repertoires across many tissues. The human part of the study was a prospective observational study with no blinding and no randomization. Paper-wide results and their limitations: Not many T cell clones showed up in more than one patient, yet clustering based on motifs uncovered repertoire signatures that were shared across patients in a tissue-specific way. The patient cohort was small and clinically heterogeneous, and sampling depth was acknowledged as a limitation. In both patients and mice, only a limited portion of the TCR repertoire detected in tissues was captured by blood and spleen T cells. Within patients, how anatomically similar tissues were was a major factor shaping TCR repertoire composition, regardless of disease or transplant status. The study did not determine which tissue TCRs were alloreactive or antigen-specific, and some clones might have been persisting host cells.

The sample's time point, from its label and the paper: human tissue collected at research (rapid) autopsy. More than 5 adult allo-HCT recipients with steroid-refractory GVHD were prospectively enrolled in a research-autopsy study over a three-year period. All GVHD patients had gastrointestinal GVHD and received several lines of GVHD-directed therapy; five or six also had skin involvement. Autopsy tissues included GI sites from esophagus to rectum, liver, skin and lymphoid organs including spleen, after a median post-mortem interval of approximately 10 hours. Autopsy specimens were bisected, with one portion flash-frozen in liquid nitrogen and the rest formalin-fixed; GI outer muscle layers were removed. To extract genomic DNA from frozen tissues, either the Mag-Bind Blood & Tissue DNA HDQ 96 Kit on a Chemagic 360 or the DNeasy Blood & Tissue Kit was used. Extracted DNA was further purified with the Genomic DNA Clean & Concentrator-25 kit because of concern about red blood cell contamination.

Receptors were amplified or captured by the immunoSEQ multiplex PCR assay. Adaptive Biotechnologies performed TCRbeta CDR3 sequencing at survey depth and reported CDR3 sequences, V/J genes, productive frequency, and template counts. Amplification of TCR beta CDR3 regions was performed from genomic DNA rather than from RNA. The original pipeline was this. Jensen-Shannon divergence was used to quantify pairwise repertoire overlap between tissues, with a value of 1 indicating complete divergence and a value of 0 indicating identical repertoires. Based on pairwise JSD values, tissues were grouped by single-linkage agglomerative hierarchical clustering, and the results were shown as dendrograms. GLIPH2 was applied to all patient samples using simulation_depth 1000, kmer_min_depth 3, and cdr3_length_cutoff 8, and only groups with more than two unique CDR3s were retained. A standardized tissue-overlap score was generated by extrapolating Jaccard GLIPH-group overlap across patients to a standard repertoire size of 1000 clones. Linear mixed-effect models, with tissue as a fixed effect and individual as a random effect, were used to test how diversity related to clinical or experimental variables. Imported from immuneACCESS, the table was reduced by TCRdb to in-frame sequences with V and J called. These copies leave out some clones; in studies compared against another copy, an unresolved V gene accounts for under half, and the cause of the remainder is not known. The DNA was the basis for D and trimming; V, J and clone size are from that table. Present in this sample are roughly 2,500 clones, roughly 70% of which were seen just once. The ten biggest clones cover less than 20% of the sample.

V loses 2 bases of germline sequence and J loses 4 bases, and the interval between the two ends is 19 bases. CDR1 and CDR2, per the germline V gene, are SGHRS and YFSETQ. Counted from cysteine to phenylalanine, this CDR3 has 16 amino acids. Only the CDR3 part of the read is kept: 48 bases, read in frame from the first base. Of note for this clone: What antigen it recognizes has not been identified. Within one base of it there is no much larger clone, and no base qualities were kept.

This specimen consisted of colon tissue, obtained at autopsy. The chain couples TRBV5-1 to TRBJ2-7; TRBD1 is perhaps the D gene, given 7 matching bases. The clonotype originates from a male patient at least 60 years old with steroid-refractory graft-versus-host disease after an allogeneic stem cell transplant. Where a transplant has occurred, the graft donor may have supplied some of the T cells. The DNA reads TGCGCCAGCAGCTTACAGGGGTCGGGGGTCTCTTACGAGCAGTACTTC. It translates as CASSLQGSGVSYEQYF.